The 6 T cell receptor beta chains in this list originate from one sample, sequenced in a study of T cells in Graves' hyperthyroidism and ophthalmopathy. Amplification yielded TCR beta CDR3 regions, with RNA transcripts as the source. TCR CDR3 underwent first-round RT-PCR with the HTBI primer set. MiXCR, run by TCRdb on the multiplex PCR reads, gives a single entry per CDR3 protein. The sample holds some 360,000 distinct CDR3 sequences; around 18% are singletons and the top ten take around 15%. The source material was blood. All receptors come from a woman between 35 and 50 years old with Graves' ophthalmopathy.

The V gene is TRBV29-1, the J gene TRBJ2-7, with 8 bases aligning to TRBD1. J was trimmed by 6 bases and V by 4 bases; bases with no gene match: 8. Germline CDR1 is SQVTM and CDR2 is ANQGSEA. This CDR3 contains 13 residues. CDR3 sequence reads: CSVAFGQGGEQYF. Here the CDR3 DNA reads TGCAGCGTTGCCTTCGGACAGGGAGGCGAGCAGTACTTC.

Ten or more counts support this clonotype. V usage is TRBV24-1 and J usage is TRBJ1-5, with D uncertain. V gave up 4 bases and J gave up 5 bases, with 11 bases separating them. Germline CDR1 is KGHDR and CDR2 is SFDVKD. There are 14 residues in the CDR3. This chain's CDR3 is CATSERKTHQPQHF. The CDR3 nucleotides are TGTGCCACCAGTGAGAGGAAGACCCATCAGCCCCAGCATTTT.

This clonotype was recorded many times. V is TRBV6-2 or TRBV6-3 and J is TRBJ2-7; TRBD2 is a possible D gene (6 bases). The length of the CDR3 is 14 residues. CDR1 MNHEY and CDR2 SVGEGT come from the germline V gene. V was shortened by 5 bases and J by 2 bases, with 13 bases between the two germline ends. CDR3 coding DNA: TGTGCCAGCAGTACGACTAGAGTGACCTACGAGCAGTACTTC. Its protein is CASSTTRVTYEQYF.

This clonotype was seen many times. The V and J genes are TRBV20-1 and TRBJ1-2; D is unclear. This CDR3 is built from 11 residues. Trimming took off 4 bases at V and 4 bases at J, with 7 bases between the two ends. Germline V gives CDR1 DFQATT, CDR2 SNEGSKA (reference sequence). The CDR3 loop reads CSAKGGYGYTF. The DNA of the CDR3 is TGCAGTGCTAAGGGAGGCTATGGCTACACCTTC.

The V and J genes are TRBV7-8 and TRBJ2-5, with D maybe TRBD2 (6 bases). The CDR3 covers 15 residues. Germline V gene sequence: CDR1 SGHVS, CDR2 FQNEAQ. V was clipped by 5 bases and J by 0 bases, with 13 bases between them. CDR3 sequence reads: CASSPLASNQETQYF. CDR3 nucleotide sequence: TGTGCCAGCAGCCCGCTAGCGTCGAACCAAGAGACCCAGTACTTC. The complete variable domain, with remaining parts taken from reference TRBV7-8 and TRBJ2-5, reads GAGVSQSPRYKVAKRGQDVALRCDPISGHVSLFWYQQALGQGPEFLTYFQNEAQLDKSGLPSDRFFAERPEGSVSTLKIQRTQQEDSAVYLCASSPLASNQETQYFGPGTRLLVL.

This clonotype has a count of ten or more. This chain joins TRBV19 and TRBJ2-2, with D possibly being TRBD2 (6 bases). V lost 8 bases and J 6 bases, leaving 13 bases between the germline ends. CDR3 size: 13 residues. CDR1 is LNHDA and CDR2 is SQIVND in the germline V gene (reference sequence). The CDR3 here is CASGLAWAGELFF. In DNA, the CDR3 is TGTGCCAGTGGCCTAGCGTGGGCCGGGGAGCTGTTTTTT.